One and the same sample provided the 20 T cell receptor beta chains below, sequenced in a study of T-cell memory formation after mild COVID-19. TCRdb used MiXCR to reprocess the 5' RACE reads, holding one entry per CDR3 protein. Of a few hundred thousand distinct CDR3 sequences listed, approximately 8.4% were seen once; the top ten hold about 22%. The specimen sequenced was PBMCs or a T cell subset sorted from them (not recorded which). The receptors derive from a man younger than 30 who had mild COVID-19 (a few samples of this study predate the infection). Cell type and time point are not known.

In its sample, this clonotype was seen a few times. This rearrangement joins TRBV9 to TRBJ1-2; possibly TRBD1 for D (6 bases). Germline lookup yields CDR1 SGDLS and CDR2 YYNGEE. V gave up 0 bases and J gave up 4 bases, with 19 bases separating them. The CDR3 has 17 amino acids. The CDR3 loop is CASSVGQAPTTFYGYTF. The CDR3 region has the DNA TGTGCCAGCAGCGTAGGACAGGCCCCGACGACCTTCTATGGCTACACCTTC.

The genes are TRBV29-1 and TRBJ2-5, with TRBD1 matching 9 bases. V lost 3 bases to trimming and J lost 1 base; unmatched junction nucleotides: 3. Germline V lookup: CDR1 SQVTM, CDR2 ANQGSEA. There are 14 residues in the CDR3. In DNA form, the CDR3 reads TGCAGCGTTGATTGGACAGGGGTCCAAGAGACCCAGTACTTC. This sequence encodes CSVDWTGVQETQYF.

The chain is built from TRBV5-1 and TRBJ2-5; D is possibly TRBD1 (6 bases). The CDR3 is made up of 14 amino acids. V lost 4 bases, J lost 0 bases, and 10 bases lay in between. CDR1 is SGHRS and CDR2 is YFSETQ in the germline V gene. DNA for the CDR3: TGCGCCAGCAGCCGTGGACAGCACCAAGAGACCCAGTACTTC. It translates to CASSRGQHQETQYF.

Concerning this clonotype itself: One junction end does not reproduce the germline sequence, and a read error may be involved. DNA for the CDR3: TGTGCCAGCTGCAGGGGAGGGGGCGCGAAAAATATTCAGTACTTC. Its translation: CASCRGGGAKNIQYF. V gene TRBV28 combines with J gene TRBJ2-4, with D perhaps matching TRBD1 or TRBD2 (7 bases each). Looked up from germline, CDR1 is MDHEN and CDR2 is SYDVKM. The CDR3 has 15 residues.

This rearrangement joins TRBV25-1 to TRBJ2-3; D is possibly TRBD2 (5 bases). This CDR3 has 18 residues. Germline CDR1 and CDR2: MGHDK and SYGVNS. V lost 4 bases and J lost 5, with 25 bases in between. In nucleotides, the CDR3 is TGTGCCAGCAGTGCTGGGATGACGCAGCAAACGGCGGGAGATACGCAGTATTTT. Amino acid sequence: CASSAGMTQQTAGDTQYF.

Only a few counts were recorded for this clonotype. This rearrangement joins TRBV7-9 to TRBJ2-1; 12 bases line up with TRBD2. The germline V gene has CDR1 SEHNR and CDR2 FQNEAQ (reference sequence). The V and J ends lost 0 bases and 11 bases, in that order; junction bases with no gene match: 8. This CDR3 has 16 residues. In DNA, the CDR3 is TGTGCCAGCAGCTTAGCCGAACTAGCGGGGGGCAAGCAGCAGTTCTTC. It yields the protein CASSLAELAGGKQQFF.

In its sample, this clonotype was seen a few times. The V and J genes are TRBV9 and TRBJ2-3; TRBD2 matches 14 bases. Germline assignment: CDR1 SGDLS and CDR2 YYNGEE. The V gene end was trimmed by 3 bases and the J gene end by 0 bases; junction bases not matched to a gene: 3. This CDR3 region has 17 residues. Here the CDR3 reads CASSGLAGGPSTDTQYF. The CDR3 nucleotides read TGTGCCAGCAGCGGACTAGCGGGGGGGCCAAGCACAGATACGCAGTATTTT.

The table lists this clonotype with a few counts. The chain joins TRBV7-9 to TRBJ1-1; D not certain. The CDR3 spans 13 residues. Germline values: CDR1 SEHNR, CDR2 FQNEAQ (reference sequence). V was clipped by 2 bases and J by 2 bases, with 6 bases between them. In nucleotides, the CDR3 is TGTGCCAGCAGCTTAAAGGCAAACACTGAAGCTTTCTTT. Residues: CASSLKANTEAFF.

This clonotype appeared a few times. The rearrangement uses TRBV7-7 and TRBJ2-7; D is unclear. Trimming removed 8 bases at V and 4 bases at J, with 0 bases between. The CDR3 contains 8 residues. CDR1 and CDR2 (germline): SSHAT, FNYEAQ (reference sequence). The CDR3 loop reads CASYEQYF. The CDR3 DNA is TGTGCCAGCTACGAGCAGTACTTC. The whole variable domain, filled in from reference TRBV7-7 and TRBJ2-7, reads GAGVSQSPRYKVTKRGQDVTLRCDPISSHATLYWYQQALGQGPEFLTYFNYEAQPDKSGLPSDRFSAERPEGSISTLTIQRTEQRDSAMYRCASYEQYFGPGTRLTVT.

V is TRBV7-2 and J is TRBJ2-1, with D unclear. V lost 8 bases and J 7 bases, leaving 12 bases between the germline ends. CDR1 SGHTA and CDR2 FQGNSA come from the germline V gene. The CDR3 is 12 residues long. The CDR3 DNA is TGTGCCAGCGGGTCCTTCGGGAATGAGCAGTTCTTC. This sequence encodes CASGSFGNEQFF.

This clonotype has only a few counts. The chain's CDR3 is CASGRQANNEQFF. CDR3 nucleotides: TGTGCCAGCGGAAGACAGGCAAACAATGAGCAGTTCTTC. This rearrangement joins TRBV6-5 to TRBJ2-1; possibly TRBD1 for D (6 bases). V was trimmed by 8 bases and J by 5 bases, leaving 13 bases between them. The CDR3 covers 13 residues. Germline V gives CDR1 MNHEY, CDR2 SVGAGI.

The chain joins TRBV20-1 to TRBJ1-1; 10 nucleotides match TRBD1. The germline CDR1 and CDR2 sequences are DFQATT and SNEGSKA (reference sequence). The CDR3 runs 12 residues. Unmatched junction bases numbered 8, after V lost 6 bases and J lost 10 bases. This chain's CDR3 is CSARDRGELAFF. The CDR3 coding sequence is TGCAGTGCCCGGGACAGGGGAGAGTTAGCTTTCTTT.

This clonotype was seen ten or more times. In DNA form, the CDR3 reads TGTGCCAGCAGCCTGGGACAGGCCCAAGAGACCCAGTACTTC. Amino acids: CASSLGQAQETQYF. V is TRBV7-2 and J is TRBJ2-5; 8 bases are a match to TRBD1. J lost 1 base, V lost 5 bases, and 3 bases had no gene match. CDR1 and CDR2 (germline): SGHTA, FQGNSA. The CDR3 length is 14 residues.

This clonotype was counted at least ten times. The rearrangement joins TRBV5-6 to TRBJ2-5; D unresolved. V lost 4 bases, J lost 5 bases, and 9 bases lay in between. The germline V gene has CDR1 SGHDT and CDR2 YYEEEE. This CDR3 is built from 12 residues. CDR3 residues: CASSPLRETQYF. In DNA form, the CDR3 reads TGTGCCAGCAGCCCACTACGGGAGACCCAGTACTTC.

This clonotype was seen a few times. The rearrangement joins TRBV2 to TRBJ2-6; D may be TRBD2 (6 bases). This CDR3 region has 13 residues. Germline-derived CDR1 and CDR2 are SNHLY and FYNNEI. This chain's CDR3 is CASGWAGANVLTF. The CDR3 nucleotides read TGTGCAAGCGGGTGGGCGGGGGCCAACGTCCTGACTTTC.

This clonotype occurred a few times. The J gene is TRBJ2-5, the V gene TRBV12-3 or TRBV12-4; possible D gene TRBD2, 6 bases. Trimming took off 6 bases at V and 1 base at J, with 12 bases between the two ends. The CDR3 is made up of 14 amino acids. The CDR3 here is CASSPPRGQETQYF. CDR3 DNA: TGTGCCAGCAGCCCCCCGCGGGGCCAAGAGACCCAGTACTTC.

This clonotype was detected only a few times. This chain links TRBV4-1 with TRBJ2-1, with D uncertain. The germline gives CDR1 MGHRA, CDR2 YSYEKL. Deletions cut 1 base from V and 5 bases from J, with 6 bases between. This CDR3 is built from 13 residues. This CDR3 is CASSQVRNNEQFF. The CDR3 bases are TGCGCCAGCAGCCAAGTCAGAAACAATGAGCAGTTCTTC.

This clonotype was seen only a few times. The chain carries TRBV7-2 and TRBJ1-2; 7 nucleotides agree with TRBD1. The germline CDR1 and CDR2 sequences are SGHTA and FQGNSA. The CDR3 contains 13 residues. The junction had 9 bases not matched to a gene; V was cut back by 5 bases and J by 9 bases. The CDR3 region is CASSRPTGASYTF. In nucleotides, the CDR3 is TGTGCCAGCAGCAGACCTACAGGGGCGAGCTACACCTTC.

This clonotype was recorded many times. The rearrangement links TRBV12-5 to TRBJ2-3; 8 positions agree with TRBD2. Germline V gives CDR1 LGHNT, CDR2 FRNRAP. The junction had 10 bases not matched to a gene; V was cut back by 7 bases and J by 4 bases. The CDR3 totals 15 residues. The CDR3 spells CASVPPSGPSDTQYF. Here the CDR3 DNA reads TGTGCTAGTGTCCCCCCTAGCGGGCCCTCAGATACGCAGTATTTT.

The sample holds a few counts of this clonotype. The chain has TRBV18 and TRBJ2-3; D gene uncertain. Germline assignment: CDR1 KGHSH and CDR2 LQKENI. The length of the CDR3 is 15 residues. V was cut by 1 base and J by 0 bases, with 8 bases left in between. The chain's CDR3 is CASSPQSLSTDTQYF. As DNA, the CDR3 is TGTGCCAGCTCACCACAAAGTCTAAGCACAGATACGCAGTATTTT. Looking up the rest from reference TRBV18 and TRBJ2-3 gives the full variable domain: NAGVMQNPRHLVRRRGQEARLRCSPMKGHSHVYWYRQLPEEGLKFMVYLQKENIIDESGMPKERFSAEFPKEGPSILRIQQVVRGDSAAYFCASSPQSLSTDTQYFGPGTRLTVL.